The 15 T cell receptor beta chains in this list originate from one sample, sequenced in a study of T cells expressing NK-cell markers. TCRdb reanalyzed the 5' RACE reads, giving one entry per CDR3 protein sequence and no DNA. This listing includes about 150,000 distinct CDR3 sequences. Input material: blood T cells: a sorted CD56 or NKG2C T cell subset, CD4+ or CD8+ T cells, or bulk PBMC T cells (not recorded which). Source of these receptors: a woman aged 45-60 years in good health.

This rearrangement joins TRBV27 to TRBJ2-1; the TCRdb call, TRBD1, lacks DNA for checking. This CDR3 has 12 residues. From germline, CDR1 is MNHEY and CDR2 SMNVEV (reference sequence). CDR3 sequence: CASSFRGNEQFF.

The chain links TRBV9 to TRBJ2-1; the D call from TCRdb, TRBD2, cannot be confirmed without DNA. Germline V gene data show CDR1 as SGDLS and CDR2 as YYNGEE. This CDR3 region has 16 residues. The CDR3 loop is CASSPRGSGRVGEQFF.

The chain joins TRBV24-1 to TRBJ2-3; there is no DNA to check the TCRdb D call of TRBD1. Germline V gene sequence: CDR1 KGHDR, CDR2 SFDVKD. The CDR3 runs to 16 residues. CDR3 region: CATSDEGQGITDTQYF.

The genes are TRBV7-9 and TRBJ2-3; TCRdb's assignment of TRBD2 cannot be checked, as there is no DNA. Germline V gives CDR1 SEHNR, CDR2 FQNEAQ (reference sequence). The CDR3 is 16 residues long. This CDR3 is CASSSAGSPIDDTQYF.

This chain joins TRBV5-1 and TRBJ2-1; the D gene TCRdb calls, TRBD2, cannot be checked with no DNA. The CDR3 contains 13 residues. The germline gives CDR1 SGHRS, CDR2 YFSETQ. This chain's CDR3 is CASSLTGQNEQFF.

The rearrangement uses TRBV7-9 and TRBJ2-7. Germline V gene data show CDR1 as SEHNR and CDR2 as FQNEAQ (reference sequence). The CDR3 runs to 12 residues. This CDR3 is CASSLDTREQYF.

The genes are TRBV4-1 and TRBJ1-5. Germline V gene sequence: CDR1 MGHRA, CDR2 YSYEKL. CDR3 length: 15 residues. CDR3 residues: CASSQAPIGNQPQHF.

The genes are TRBV11-2 and TRBJ2-5; the D call of TRBD2 rests on TCRdb alone, since no DNA is present to check it. The CDR3 runs to 15 residues. The germline gives CDR1 SGHAT, CDR2 FQNNGV. CDR3 loop: CASSKLAGVQETQYF. The full variable domain, completed using reference TRBV11-2 and TRBJ2-5, is EAGVAQSPRYKIIEKRQSVAFWCNPISGHATLYWYQQILGQGPKLLIQFQNNGVVDDSQLPKDRFSAERLKGVDSTLKIQPAKLEDSAVYLCASSKLAGVQETQYFGPGTRLLVL.

This rearrangement joins TRBV2 to TRBJ2-1; TCRdb gives TRBD1 as the D gene, but with no DNA this cannot be confirmed. The germline V gene has CDR1 SNHLY and CDR2 FYNNEI. This CDR3 has 14 amino acids. CDR3: CASWAAPSYNEQFF.

The chain recombines TRBV24-1 with TRBJ2-3; checking the TCRdb D call of TRBD2 is not possible without DNA. Germline V CDR1 and CDR2: KGHDR, SFDVKD. The CDR3 extends over 17 amino acids. The CDR3 reads CATSDFPSGTGTDTQYF.

This chain joins TRBV5-1 and TRBJ1-2; lacking DNA, the TRBD1 call made by TCRdb goes unchecked. This CDR3 region has 18 residues. The germline CDR1 and CDR2 sequences are SGHRS and YFSETQ. The CDR3 protein is CASSSAGTGALPNYGYTF.

The chain is built from TRBV5-1 and TRBJ2-5; as DNA is missing, the TRBD2 call by TCRdb cannot be tested. The CDR3 spans 16 residues. Germline lookup yields CDR1 SGHRS and CDR2 YFSETQ. CDR3 loop: CASSPGTSGRQETQYF.

V usage is TRBV7-2 and J usage is TRBJ1-2; TCRdb's assignment of TRBD1 cannot be checked, as there is no DNA. The CDR3 has 15 residues. Germline values: CDR1 SGHTA, CDR2 FQGNSA. CDR3 sequence: CASSSQRSPFYGYTF. Complete variable domain (other parts from reference TRBV7-2 and TRBJ1-2): GAGVSQSPSNKVTEKGKDVELRCDPISGHTALYWYRQSLGQGLEFLIYFQGNSAPDKSGLPSDRFSAERTGGSVSTLTIQRTQQEDSAVYLCASSSQRSPFYGYTFGSGTRLTVV.

The chain carries TRBV12-3 or TRBV12-4 and TRBJ2-5; with no DNA, the TCRdb D assignment of TRBD1 cannot be verified. The CDR3 contains 14 residues. CDR3 residues: CASSLRGRRETQYF.

V is TRBV4-1 and J is TRBJ2-1. The CDR3 spans 15 residues. The germline CDR1 and CDR2 sequences are MGHRA and YSYEKL. The CDR3 sequence is CASSQEGSIYNEQFF.